The sample holds one count of the clone carrying this T cell receptor beta chain. This sample is drawn from a study of blood T cell repertoires in COVID-19. Study-wide background: The origin of the acute and convalescent COVID-19 samples was the United States, Italy and Spain. PBMCs, B-cell-depleted T cells, or T cells were the source of the cDNA or gDNA that made up the material.

The CDR3 spans 17 residues. Trimming took 0 bases from V and 5 from J; bases not matched to a gene: 12. Germline V lookup: CDR1 SGDLS, CDR2 YYNGEE. As handled by the study authors: Reference gene primer amplification gave nucleated cell count estimates. TCRdb's copy holds only in-frame clones and misses some; the assay was immunoSEQ multiplex PCR. Clonal size and the V and J genes are those of that table, whereas D and trimming came from the DNA. The sample carries about 97,000 clones, around four fifths recorded once. The clonotype originates from a man aged 65-85 years with acute or convalescent COVID-19. Sequenced material: peripheral blood. The gene calls are TRBV9 and TRBJ2-7; 9 nucleotides agree with TRBD2. The CDR3 reads CASSVGGRGGRSDEQYF. In nucleotides, the CDR3 is TGTGCCAGCAGCGTAGGAGGGCGGGGGGGCCGGTCGGACGAGCAGTACTTC.